Listed below are T cell receptor beta chains from one sample, sequenced in a study of cytomegalovirus exposure and HLA in healthy donors. Sequenced by immunoSEQ multiplex PCR; TCRdb stores in-frame clones only, minus some. Here the sample spans 130,000 to 150,000 clones, 78% being singletons. Sequencing was done on a sample of PBMCs. These receptors were collected from a male donor in good health and CMV-seronegative. Each CDR3 is given with its conserved first and last residue. Fields, in order: CDR3 length, V gene, J gene, CDR3 protein.

cdr3_length: 13; v_call: TRBV9; j_call: TRBJ2-7; cdr3_aa: CASSAGQTYEQYF
cdr3_length: 13; v_call: TRBV5-1; j_call: TRBJ2-1; cdr3_aa: CASSRTGSNEQFF
cdr3_length: 16; v_call: TRBV4-1; j_call: TRBJ1-4; cdr3_aa: CASSQVRGQEYKKLFF
cdr3_length: 15; v_call: TRBV5-4; j_call: TRBJ2-7; cdr3_aa: CASSPTTWTANEQYF
cdr3_length: 15; v_call: TRBV7-8; j_call: TRBJ1-5; cdr3_aa: CASSSRDRRDQPQHF
cdr3_length: 13; v_call: TRBV6-5; j_call: TRBJ2-7; cdr3_aa: CASSPNGGSVQYF
cdr3_length: 17; v_call: TRBV19; j_call: TRBJ2-3; cdr3_aa: CASSIVGLARGTDTQYF
cdr3_length: 14; v_call: TRBV5-5; j_call: TRBJ1-5; cdr3_aa: CASSLITDNQPQHF
cdr3_length: 16; v_call: TRBV14; j_call: TRBJ2-2; cdr3_aa: CASSQDKGARTGELFF
cdr3_length: 16; v_call: TRBV7-9; j_call: TRBJ2-5; cdr3_aa: CASSWLAGMTQETQYF
cdr3_length: 16; v_call: TRBV5-1; j_call: TRBJ2-2; cdr3_aa: CASSLGLAGNTGELFF
cdr3_length: 14; v_call: TRBV11-3; j_call: TRBJ1-5; cdr3_aa: CASSSGQCNQPQHF
cdr3_length: 13; v_call: TRBV30; j_call: TRBJ1-5; cdr3_aa: CAWRGGIGQPQHF
cdr3_length: 12; v_call: TRBV5-1; j_call: TRBJ2-5; cdr3_aa: CASSLDRETQYF
cdr3_length: 15; v_call: TRBV29-1; j_call: TRBJ1-1; cdr3_aa: CSVASLGGANTEAFF
cdr3_length: 15; v_call: TRBV7-3; j_call: TRBJ1-1; cdr3_aa: CASSLMAGHATEAFF
cdr3_length: 13; v_call: TRBV2; j_call: TRBJ1-5; cdr3_aa: CASSTNQGAPQHF
cdr3_length: 17; v_call: TRBV11-2; j_call: TRBJ1-6; cdr3_aa: CASSLKIGQSPGSPLHF
cdr3_length: 17; v_call: TRBV19; j_call: TRBJ2-5; cdr3_aa: CASSSNRERERLETQYF
cdr3_length: 14; v_call: TRBV5-1; j_call: TRBJ2-5; cdr3_aa: CASSFGGVQETQYF
cdr3_length: 15; v_call: TRBV9; j_call: TRBJ1-1; cdr3_aa: CASSANQVFNTEAFF
cdr3_length: 16; v_call: TRBV6-5; j_call: TRBJ1-5; cdr3_aa: CARSYSGRGSNQPQHF
cdr3_length: 15; v_call: TRBV6-6; j_call: TRBJ1-2; cdr3_aa: CASRTGQEGRRAYTF
cdr3_length: 14; v_call: TRBV27; j_call: TRBJ1-2; cdr3_aa: CASSLSTANYGYTF